These 15 T cell receptor beta chains were all obtained from the same sample, sequenced in a study of T cell changes during pregnancy in multiple sclerosis. Assay: immunoSEQ multiplex PCR; the TCRdb copy retains only in-frame clones and omits some. The sample lists about 21,000 clones, about nine tenths occurring once. The source was CD8+ T cells from peripheral blood mononuclear cells, collected in the third trimester of pregnancy. These receptors all stem from a female donor in good health, enrolled as a control in a pregnancy study.

V is TRBV5-1 and J is TRBJ2-7, with D uncertain. CDR3 size: 14 residues. CDR1 is SGHRS, CDR2 YFSETQ, per germline. The ends were cut back, 1 base at V and 2 bases at J, with 10 bases in the middle. CDR3 amino acids: CASSLLLTPYEQYF. CDR3 nucleotides: TGCGCCAGCAGCTTGCTTCTGACTCCCTACGAGCAGTACTTC.

The chain employs TRBV29-1 and TRBJ2-1, with 7 bases identical to TRBD1. CDR3 size: 15 residues. V was clipped by 5 bases and J by 0 bases; unmatched bases: 7. From germline, CDR1 is SQVTM and CDR2 ANQGSEA. The CDR3 bases are TGCAGCGTTACTGGGACAGACAGCTCCTACAATGAGCAGTTCTTC. Protein sequence: CSVTGTDSSYNEQFF.

This clone was counted a few times. CDR3: CASSPVTSGTYEQYF. In DNA form, the CDR3 reads TGTGCCAGCAGTCCGGTGACTAGCGGCACCTACGAGCAGTACTTC. The chain joins TRBV27 to TRBJ2-7; TRBD2 aligns across 9 bases. Germline assignment: CDR1 MNHEY and CDR2 SMNVEV (reference sequence). V lost 5 bases, J lost 2 bases, and 7 bases stayed unmatched. This CDR3 is 15 amino acids long.

The genes are TRBV7-6 and TRBJ2-7, with D possibly TRBD2 on 5 matching bases. V lost 1 base and J lost 5, with 18 bases in between. The CDR3 runs to 16 residues. Looked up from germline, CDR1 is SGHVS and CDR2 is FNYEAQ. The CDR3 reads CASSLGWGADQNEQYF. CDR3 DNA sequence: TGTGCCAGCAGCTTAGGGTGGGGAGCGGATCAAAACGAGCAGTACTTC.

This rearrangement joins TRBV13 to TRBJ2-7, with 13 bases that match TRBD2. CDR1 is PRHDT and CDR2 is FYEKMQ in the germline V gene (reference sequence). The CDR3 is made up of 17 amino acids. The junction had 10 bases not matched to a gene; V was cut back by 5 bases and J by 3 bases. The CDR3 DNA sequence: TGTGCCAGCAGCCTGCGACTAGCGGGGGGATCCAGCTACGAGCAGTACTTC. Translating it yields CASSLRLAGGSSYEQYF. Supplemented by reference TRBV13 and TRBJ2-7, the full variable domain reads AAGVIQSPRHLIKEKRETATLKCYPIPRHDTVYWYQQGPGQDPQFLISFYEKMQSDKGSIPDRFSAQQFSDYHSELNMSSLELGDSALYFCASSLRLAGGSSYEQYFGPGTRLTVT.

V is TRBV7-9 and J is TRBJ2-7; 9 bases map to TRBD2. V was pared by 5 bases and J by 3 bases, with 8 bases of the junction left unmatched. CDR1 SEHNR and CDR2 FQNEAQ come from the germline V gene (reference sequence). The CDR3 has 15 amino acids. The CDR3 here is CASSGPGLAHYEQYF. Here the CDR3 DNA reads TGTGCCAGCAGCGGGCCGGGACTAGCACACTACGAGCAGTACTTC.

The gene calls are TRBV29-1 and TRBJ1-5, with 7 bases that match TRBD1. The V and J ends lost 7 bases and 6 bases, in that order; junction bases with no gene match: 15. Germline V gene sequence: CDR1 SQVTM, CDR2 ANQGSEA. The CDR3 covers 15 residues. This CDR3 is CSALTQEGDSQPQHF. The DNA for the CDR3 is TGCAGCGCCCTCACCCAGGAGGGGGACAGTCAGCCCCAGCATTTT.

The chain employs TRBV6-4 and TRBJ2-1; 11 nucleotides agree with TRBD2. The CDR3 sequence is 15 residues long. Germline CDR1 is MRHNA and CDR2 is SNTAGT. V was clipped by 6 bases and J by 6 bases; unmatched bases: 7. The CDR3 DNA reads as TGTGCCAGCAGCGATACTAGCGGGAGTGTCAATGAGCAGTTCTTC. It is translated as CASSDTSGSVNEQFF.

The chain has TRBV27 and TRBJ1-5, with D possibly being TRBD1 (5 bases). Germline V gives CDR1 MNHEY, CDR2 SMNVEV (reference sequence). The CDR3 spans 14 residues. V was cut by 0 bases and J by 7 bases, with 10 bases left in between. The chain's CDR3 is CASSLSGGLQPQHF. The CDR3 DNA reads TGTGCCAGCAGTTTATCGGGGGGTCTCCAGCCCCAGCATTTT.

The rearrangement links TRBV5-6 to TRBJ2-4, with 9 bases matching TRBD1. CDR1 is SGHDT and CDR2 is YYEEEE in the germline V gene. The CDR3 totals 16 residues. The V and J ends lost 0 bases and 4 bases, in that order; junction bases with no gene match: 5. The CDR3 sequence: CASSLGDRGGKNIQYF. The CDR3 DNA follows: TGTGCCAGCAGCTTGGGTGACAGGGGGGGTAAAAACATTCAGTACTTC. Looking up the rest from reference TRBV5-6 and TRBJ2-4 gives the full variable domain: DAGVTQSPTHLIKTRGQQVTLRCSPKSGHDTVSWYQQALGQGPQFIFQYYEEEERQRGNFPDRFSGHQFPNYSSELNVNALLLGDSALYLCASSLGDRGGKNIQYFGAGTRLSVL.

Comments on this clone: A junction end diverges from the germline sequence, so it may reflect a read error. The rearrangement links TRBV6-1 to TRBJ2-7; weak D call: TRBD1 (5 bases). This CDR3 is 12 amino acids long. Looked up from germline, CDR1 is MNHNS and CDR2 is SASEGT. Written as DNA, the CDR3 is TGTGCCAGCAGTGAAGGAGGACATAACGCTTCCTTC. Translation: CASSEGGHNASF.

This clone was seen more than once but under ten times. The CDR3 sequence is CASHLEVSSYNEQFF. The CDR3 DNA reads TGTGCCAGCCACCTTGAGGTCAGCTCCTACAATGAGCAGTTCTTC. The chain employs TRBV5-4 and TRBJ2-1; D is unresolved. Germline assignment: CDR1 SGHNT and CDR2 YYREEE (reference sequence). CDR3 size: 15 residues. The V and J ends lost 7 bases and 0 bases respectively, with 14 bases between them.

J is TRBJ1-3 and V is TRBV6-5; D is unclear. Germline CDR1 and CDR2: MNHEY and SVGAGI. The V gene lost 4 bases and the J gene lost 0 bases, with 13 bases spanning the gap. The CDR3 totals 16 residues. The CDR3 bases are TGTGCCAGCAGTTTTCACCATGGGCTCTCTGGAAACACCATATATTTT. Translating gives CASSFHHGLSGNTIYF.

The chain employs TRBV7-8 and TRBJ2-1; the match to TRBD2 covers 7 bases. The V gene's germline CDR1 is SGHVS and CDR2 FQNEAQ. The CDR3 sequence is 14 residues long. V was pared by 5 bases and J by 2 bases, with 3 bases of the junction left unmatched. The CDR3 bases are TGTGCCAGCAGCCCCGGACTAGCCTACAATGAGCAGTTCTTC. As protein: CASSPGLAYNEQFF.

The genes are TRBV28 and TRBJ2-1, with D perhaps matching TRBD2 (5 bases). The CDR3 contains 17 residues. Germline assignment: CDR1 MDHEN and CDR2 SYDVKM. Trimming pared 5 bases from V and 0 bases from J, leaving 17 bases between. The CDR3 protein is CASSPILGLGSYNEQFF. The CDR3, as DNA: TGTGCCAGCAGTCCTATATTAGGACTGGGCTCCTACAATGAGCAGTTCTTC.